These T cell receptor beta chains were read from a single sample in a study of cytomegalovirus exposure and HLA in healthy donors. Data came from immunoSEQ multiplex PCR; TCRdb stores just in-frame clones and leaves some out. Among around 150,000 clones listed, roughly four fifths were seen once. Sequencing used PBMCs. These TCRs come from a young man in good health and CMV-seropositive. Both conserved end residues are part of each CDR3. Fields, in order: V gene, J gene, D gene, clone size, CDR3 length, CDR3 protein, CDR3 DNA. A D gene is named only where the DNA matches it firmly. Size tells how often a clone was seen (once, few, many) or the class of an expanded clone, and some rows leave it out.

>TRBV7-2|TRBJ2-2|TRBD2|NA|17
CASSLASGGGNTGELFF
TGTGCCAGCAGCTTAGCCAGCGGGGGGGGGAACACCGGGGAGCTGTTTTTT
>TRBV5-1|TRBJ1-2|NA|NA|14
CASSGGAHDYGYTF
TGCGCCAGCAGCGGCGGGGCTCACGACTATGGCTACACCTTC
>TRBV28|TRBJ1-6|TRBD1|once|16
CASRPGQGSVNSPLHF
TGTGCCAGCAGACCCGGACAGGGAAGCGTTAATTCACCCCTCCACTTT
>TRBV7-9|TRBJ2-5|NA|once|13
CASSPGVQETQYF
TGTGCCAGCAGCCCGGGGGTCCAAGAGACCCAGTACTTC
>TRBV20-1|TRBJ2-7|NA|NA|11
CSARGPREQYF
TGCAGTGCTAGAGGCCCCCGGGAGCAGTACTTC
>TRBV5-1|TRBJ2-7|NA|few|14
CASSLWASSYEQYF
TGCGCCAGCAGCTTGTGGGCCAGCTCCTACGAGCAGTACTTC
>TRBV9|TRBJ2-3|NA|NA|14
CASSVGTLGGTQYF
TGTGCCAGCAGCGTCGGGACTTTGGGTGGTACGCAGTATTTT
>TRBV28|TRBJ1-2|NA|NA|15
CASSPLGQGTYGYTF
TGTGCCAGCAGTCCCCTGGGGCAGGGTACGTATGGCTACACCTTC
>TRBV30|TRBJ1-2|TRBD1|NA|16
CAWSVQTGQGWYGYTF
TGTGCCTGGAGTGTACAAACGGGACAGGGATGGTATGGCTACACCTTC
>TRBV5-1|TRBJ1-1|NA|NA|15
CASSSGTSLNTEAFF
TGCGCCAGCAGCTCGGGGACTTCCCTGAACACTGAAGCTTTCTTT
>TRBV2|TRBJ2-1|NA|few|15
CASSEAIASYNEQFF
TGTGCCAGCAGTGAAGCGATAGCATCCTACAATGAGCAGTTCTTC
>TRBV30|TRBJ2-7|TRBD1|NA|14
CAWEEGTGGAEQYF
TGTGCCTGGGAAGAGGGAACAGGGGGAGCCGAGCAGTACTTC
>TRBV7-2|TRBJ1-5|NA|NA|12
CASSSHTGPQHF
TGTGCCAGCAGCTCACACACGGGGCCCCAGCATTTT
>TRBV6-5|TRBJ1-1|NA|NA|13
CASSRGQWVEAFF
TGTGCCAGCAGTAGGGGCCAGTGGGTTGAAGCTTTCTTT
>TRBV28|TRBJ2-5|TRBD1|NA|15
CASSPGTGPIETQYF
TGTGCCAGCAGTCCCGGGACAGGCCCAATAGAGACCCAGTACTTC
>TRBV14|TRBJ1-5|TRBD1|NA|17
CASSPNRQGGSNQPQHF
TGTGCCAGCAGCCCTAATAGACAGGGGGGTAGCAATCAGCCCCAGCATTTT
>TRBV28|TRBJ1-2|NA|NA|13
CASSLLADYGYTF
TGTGCCAGCAGTCTCTTGGCTGACTATGGCTACACCTTC
>TRBV18|TRBJ2-5|TRBD1|NA|16
CASSQAGTGFKETQYF
TGTGCCAGCTCACAAGCCGGGACAGGATTTAAAGAGACCCAGTACTTC
>TRBV15|TRBJ2-1|NA|few|14
CATRVQGSYNEQFF
TGTGCCACCAGGGTACAGGGCTCCTACAATGAGCAGTTCTTC
>TRBV19|TRBJ2-7|NA|NA|15
CASSRRLLSQNEQYF
TGTGCCAGTAGTCGCCGACTTCTCTCCCAGAACGAGCAGTACTTC
>TRBV11-2|TRBJ2-5|TRBD2|NA|14
CASSPRLAAETQYF
TGTGCCAGCAGCCCCCGACTAGCTGCAGAGACCCAGTACTTC
>TRBV19|TRBJ2-1|TRBD1|NA|15
CASSAPDRGGNEQFF
TGTGCCAGTAGTGCCCCGGACAGGGGTGGGAATGAGCAGTTCTTC